Presented here are 5 T cell receptor beta chains from one specimen sequenced in a study of T cell responses to AZD1222 COVID-19 vaccine. Clones were sequenced by immunoSEQ multiplex PCR, and TCRdb holds only the in-frame ones, with some missing. The table records 150,000 to 200,000 clones, 94% of them present only once. The material sequenced was peripheral blood, taken on day 0 of AZD1222 vaccination. Every receptor here comes from an adult in good health.

The gene calls are TRBV29-1 and TRBJ1-1; D is ambiguous. The CDR3 totals 14 residues. V was trimmed by 6 bases and J by 4 bases, leaving 18 bases between them. Germline V gives CDR1 SQVTM, CDR2 ANQGSEA. CDR3 sequence reads: CSVAPRTGVTEAFF. The DNA of the CDR3 is TGCAGCGTGGCCCCCCGTACCGGAGTCACTGAAGCTTTCTTT.

The chain links TRBV18 to TRBJ2-4, with 8 nucleotides matching TRBD1. The V gene end was trimmed by 0 bases and the J gene end by 0 bases; junction bases not matched to a gene: 7. CDR1 KGHSH and CDR2 LQKENI come from the germline V gene. The CDR3 spans 18 residues. The CDR3 DNA reads TGTGCCAGCTCACCACCGGCAGGGGGCCCACTAGCCAAAAACATTCAGTACTTC. The encoded protein is CASSPPAGGPLAKNIQYF.

The chain links TRBV6-5 to TRBJ2-1, with D hard to call. With 6 bases removed from V and 4 bases from J, the gap between germline ends came to 4 bases. The CDR3 sequence is 11 residues long. The germline V gene has CDR1 MNHEY and CDR2 SVGAGI. CDR3 sequence: CASRGYNEQFF. The CDR3 DNA is TGTGCCAGCAGGGGGTACAATGAGCAGTTCTTC.

For the CDR3, the DNA is TGTGCCAGCACTTGGGATGGGGTGAACACCGGGGAGCTGTTTTTT. The encoded protein is CASTWDGVNTGELFF. V gene TRBV28 combines with J gene TRBJ2-2; D gene uncertain. Trimming stripped 7 bases from V and 1 base from J, with 13 bases between. CDR3 length: 15 residues. The germline V gene has CDR1 MDHEN and CDR2 SYDVKM.

The rearrangement links TRBV4-1 to TRBJ2-7; D could derive from TRBD1 or TRBD2 (7 bases each). The CDR3 runs to 15 residues. Germline CDR1 and CDR2: MGHRA and YSYEKL. The V and J ends lost 3 bases and 3 bases respectively, with 15 bases between them. CDR3 in amino acids: CASSHETGRGYEQYF. In nucleotides, the CDR3 is TGCGCCAGCAGCCATGAGACAGGGAGGGGCTACGAGCAGTACTTC.